Listed below are T cell receptor beta chains from one sample, sequenced in a study of blood T cell repertoires in COVID-19. Some clones are missing from TCRdb's copy, which holds only in-frame ones; the method was immunoSEQ multiplex PCR. The sample contains some 120,000 clones, 80% to 90% of which appear only once. Material for sequencing was peripheral blood. Receptors were obtained from a man older than 75 with active or convalescent COVID-19. CDR3s include the opening cysteine and the closing phenylalanine or tryptophan. A D gene is named only where the DNA matches it firmly. Clone size is given for some rows only: seen once, a few or many times, or a class if the clone is expanded.

CDR3nt: TGTGCCAGCAGAGTTAGGGGTACAGGGTCCTATGGCTACACCTTC; CDR3aa: CASRVRGTGSYGYTF; j_gene: TRBJ1-2; d_gene: -; abundance: once; v_gene: TRBV6-5
CDR3nt: TGTGCCAGCAGCCAAAGCCGCAAAAACATTCAGTACTTC; CDR3aa: CASSQSRKNIQYF; j_gene: TRBJ2-4; d_gene: -; abundance: -; v_gene: TRBV3-1/TRBV3-2
CDR3nt: TGCAGCGTTAGGACAGGCGGGGGCTACACCTTC; CDR3aa: CSVRTGGGYTF; j_gene: TRBJ1-2; d_gene: TRBD1; abundance: -; v_gene: TRBV29-1
CDR3nt: TGTGCCAGCAGTCCCTGGACAGGAAGGATTTATCGGCTGTTTTTT; CDR3aa: CASSPWTGRIYRLFF; j_gene: TRBJ2-2; d_gene: TRBD1; abundance: -; v_gene: TRBV27
CDR3nt: TGTGCCACCAGCAGAGGAGACTATGGCTACACCTTC; CDR3aa: CATSRGDYGYTF; j_gene: TRBJ1-2; d_gene: -; abundance: -; v_gene: TRBV15
CDR3nt: TGTGCCAGCAGTCATCCTATCCACCTTAATACGCAGTATTTT; CDR3aa: CASSHPIHLNTQYF; j_gene: TRBJ2-3; d_gene: -; abundance: -; v_gene: TRBV7-2
CDR3nt: TGTGCCTGGACGCAGATGAACTATGGCTACACCTTC; CDR3aa: CAWTQMNYGYTF; j_gene: TRBJ1-2; d_gene: -; abundance: -; v_gene: TRBV30
CDR3nt: TGCGCCAGCAGCCAAGCCTGGGACAGGGCGGCGAATGAGCAGTTCTTC; CDR3aa: CASSQAWDRAANEQFF; j_gene: TRBJ2-1; d_gene: TRBD1; abundance: -; v_gene: TRBV4-3
CDR3nt: TGTGCCAGCAGCTCTCGGACAGGGGAATACGAGCAGTACTTC; CDR3aa: CASSSRTGEYEQYF; j_gene: TRBJ2-7; d_gene: TRBD1; abundance: -; v_gene: TRBV2
CDR3nt: TGTGCCAGCACCCCCCAGGGCAACACTGAAGCTTTCTTT; CDR3aa: CASTPQGNTEAFF; j_gene: TRBJ1-1; d_gene: -; abundance: -; v_gene: TRBV2
CDR3nt: TGTGCCAGCAGCCCTACAGGGGTTGGTGGCTACACCTTC; CDR3aa: CASSPTGVGGYTF; j_gene: TRBJ1-2; d_gene: TRBD1; abundance: -; v_gene: TRBV7-9
CDR3nt: TGTGCCAGCAGCCAAGGGCAGCTAGCGGGGGCCAACGTCCTGACTTTC; CDR3aa: CASSQGQLAGANVLTF; j_gene: TRBJ2-6; d_gene: -; abundance: -; v_gene: TRBV14
CDR3nt: TGCGCCAGCAGCTCCCTCGACATTAACACCGGGGAGCTGTTTTTT; CDR3aa: CASSSLDINTGELFF; j_gene: TRBJ2-2; d_gene: -; abundance: once; v_gene: TRBV5-1
CDR3nt: TGCGCCAGCAGCTTGGCTGGGGCAACGAACACCGGGGAGCTGTTTTTT; CDR3aa: CASSLAGATNTGELFF; j_gene: TRBJ2-2; d_gene: -; abundance: -; v_gene: TRBV5-1
CDR3nt: TGTGCCTGGAGTAGGGGGTCTGCAGGGGACACTGAAGCTTTCTTT; CDR3aa: CAWSRGSAGDTEAFF; j_gene: TRBJ1-1; d_gene: -; abundance: -; v_gene: TRBV30
CDR3nt: TGCGCCAGCAGCCAAGTAGGATTTGGAAGGGGGATGAAAAAACTGTTTTTT; CDR3aa: CASSQVGFGRGMKKLFF; j_gene: TRBJ1-4; d_gene: -; abundance: -; v_gene: TRBV4-1
CDR3nt: TGTGCCAGCAGCCCGCGTGGACAGGGAGCGAATGAGCAGTTCTTC; CDR3aa: CASSPRGQGANEQFF; j_gene: TRBJ2-1; d_gene: TRBD1; abundance: -; v_gene: TRBV6-2/TRBV6-3
CDR3nt: TGTGCCAGTAGTAGGGGACAGCGGCAGACCCAGTACTTC; CDR3aa: CASSRGQRQTQYF; j_gene: TRBJ2-5; d_gene: TRBD1; abundance: -; v_gene: TRBV19
CDR3nt: TGTGCCAAGAGTTTGGCGGGGGGGCCTTCATATGAGCAGTTCTTC; CDR3aa: CAKSLAGGPSYEQFF; j_gene: TRBJ2-1; d_gene: TRBD2; abundance: -; v_gene: TRBV7-2
CDR3nt: TGTGCCAGCAGTCCGGGACAGGGGGGGTCCACTAATGAAAAACTGTTTTTT; CDR3aa: CASSPGQGGSTNEKLFF; j_gene: TRBJ1-4; d_gene: TRBD1; abundance: -; v_gene: TRBV6-6
CDR3nt: TGTGCCAGCAGCTTGGCCCGCTACGAGCAGTACTTC; CDR3aa: CASSLARYEQYF; j_gene: TRBJ2-7; d_gene: -; abundance: -; v_gene: TRBV5-5
CDR3nt: TGTGCCTGGAGTCGGGGACTAGCGGGGGGATCCCCAGATACGCAGTATTTT; CDR3aa: CAWSRGLAGGSPDTQYF; j_gene: TRBJ2-3; d_gene: TRBD2; abundance: -; v_gene: TRBV30
CDR3nt: TGCAGCGTTGAGGGGGGGGTGCCAGATACGCAGTATTTT; CDR3aa: CSVEGGVPDTQYF; j_gene: TRBJ2-3; d_gene: TRBD2; abundance: -; v_gene: TRBV29-1
CDR3nt: TGCGCCAGCAGCTTACCGGGGGAGGAGACCCAGTACTTC; CDR3aa: CASSLPGEETQYF; j_gene: TRBJ2-5; d_gene: -; abundance: -; v_gene: TRBV5-1
CDR3nt: TGTGCCAGCAGCGTAAGGGACAGAAACACCGGGGAGCTGTTTTTT; CDR3aa: CASSVRDRNTGELFF; j_gene: TRBJ2-2; d_gene: TRBD1; abundance: -; v_gene: TRBV9
CDR3nt: TGTGCCAGCAGTCCGGGACAAGTCAGCGCTTTTGAGCAGTTCTTC; CDR3aa: CASSPGQVSAFEQFF; j_gene: TRBJ2-1; d_gene: -; abundance: -; v_gene: TRBV6-2/TRBV6-3
CDR3nt: TGTGCCAGCAGTTACCCCCGGACAGGGGAGACAGATACGCAGTATTTT; CDR3aa: CASSYPRTGETDTQYF; j_gene: TRBJ2-3; d_gene: TRBD1; abundance: -; v_gene: TRBV6-6
CDR3nt: TGTGCCAGCAGTTCCCTCAGTGGTCAACAGCCACGGGAGACCCAGTACTTC; CDR3aa: CASSSLSGQQPRETQYF; j_gene: TRBJ2-5; d_gene: -; abundance: once; v_gene: TRBV27
CDR3nt: TGTGCCAGCAGCTTGGAAGCGGGGGGGCCGCGCACCGGGGAGCTGTTTTTT; CDR3aa: CASSLEAGGPRTGELFF; j_gene: TRBJ2-2; d_gene: TRBD2; abundance: -; v_gene: TRBV5-6
CDR3nt: TGTGCCAGCTCACCAGCGCTCCTAGCGGGACAAGAGACCCAGTACTTC; CDR3aa: CASSPALLAGQETQYF; j_gene: TRBJ2-5; d_gene: TRBD2; abundance: once; v_gene: TRBV18
CDR3nt: TGCAGCGTCAAACAGGGTGCCTACGAGCAGTACTTC; CDR3aa: CSVKQGAYEQYF; j_gene: TRBJ2-7; d_gene: -; abundance: -; v_gene: TRBV29-1
CDR3nt: TGTGCCAGCAGCTTAGTTCCATCGGGCGAGGACAGCTATAGCAATCAGCCCCAGCATTTT; CDR3aa: CASSLVPSGEDSYSNQPQHF; j_gene: TRBJ1-5; d_gene: -; abundance: -; v_gene: TRBV7-8
CDR3nt: TGCGCCAGCAGCTTGGACAGGGGCAACTATGGCTACACCTTC; CDR3aa: CASSLDRGNYGYTF; j_gene: TRBJ1-2; d_gene: TRBD1; abundance: -; v_gene: TRBV5-1
CDR3nt: TGTGCCAGCCGACAGGGAAACAATCAGCCCCAGCATTTT; CDR3aa: CASRQGNNQPQHF; j_gene: TRBJ1-5; d_gene: TRBD1; abundance: once; v_gene: TRBV6-5
CDR3nt: TGTGCCAGCGCCCGCCTACTAGGGAACACTGAAGCTTTCTTT; CDR3aa: CASARLLGNTEAFF; j_gene: TRBJ1-1; d_gene: -; abundance: -; v_gene: TRBV5-6
CDR3nt: TGTGCCAGCAGCCCTTCCAAGGGGGGGGCCATAAGTGAGCAGTTCTTC; CDR3aa: CASSPSKGGAISEQFF; j_gene: TRBJ2-1; d_gene: -; abundance: -; v_gene: TRBV7-8
CDR3nt: TGTGCCAGCAGCGCCAGACAGGGGTCAGATACGCAGTATTTT; CDR3aa: CASSARQGSDTQYF; j_gene: TRBJ2-3; d_gene: TRBD1; abundance: -; v_gene: TRBV9
CDR3nt: TGTGCCAGCAGCCGCGGGACAGGTCCCTACGAGCAGTACTTC; CDR3aa: CASSRGTGPYEQYF; j_gene: TRBJ2-7; d_gene: TRBD1; abundance: -; v_gene: TRBV3-1/TRBV3-2
CDR3nt: TGTGCCAGCAGCGGCCAGGGGGAGACCCAGTACTTC; CDR3aa: CASSGQGETQYF; j_gene: TRBJ2-5; d_gene: -; abundance: -; v_gene: TRBV7-9
CDR3nt: TGTGCCAGCAGTGAAATGGGACAGAACACCGGGGAGCTGTTTTTT; CDR3aa: CASSEMGQNTGELFF; j_gene: TRBJ2-2; d_gene: -; abundance: -; v_gene: TRBV6-1
CDR3nt: TGTGCCAGCTCACCCTACGGGACAGCCTACTACGAGCAGTACTTC; CDR3aa: CASSPYGTAYYEQYF; j_gene: TRBJ2-7; d_gene: TRBD1; abundance: -; v_gene: TRBV18
CDR3nt: TGTGCCAGCAGCTTTAGTGGCTCTGGGGCCAACGTCCTGACTTTC; CDR3aa: CASSFSGSGANVLTF; j_gene: TRBJ2-6; d_gene: -; abundance: -; v_gene: TRBV7-9
CDR3nt: TGTGCCAGCGGAATAACAGAAAACACTGAAGCTTTCTTT; CDR3aa: CASGITENTEAFF; j_gene: TRBJ1-1; d_gene: -; abundance: -; v_gene: TRBV11-2
CDR3nt: TGTGCCTGGAGTGTACAACAGTTAAACACCATATATTTT; CDR3aa: CAWSVQQLNTIYF; j_gene: TRBJ1-3; d_gene: -; abundance: -; v_gene: TRBV30
CDR3nt: TGTGCCAGCAGTTTCCAGGTAGGCAATTCACCCCTCCACTTT; CDR3aa: CASSFQVGNSPLHF; j_gene: TRBJ1-6; d_gene: -; abundance: once; v_gene: TRBV6-2/TRBV6-3
CDR3nt: TGCGCCAGCAGCGATTGGACCAGGGGCACTGAAGCTTTCTTT; CDR3aa: CASSDWTRGTEAFF; j_gene: TRBJ1-1; d_gene: -; abundance: -; v_gene: TRBV4-3
CDR3nt: TGTGCCAGAAGCTTGTGGAGGGGGCGCGAGACCCAGTACTTC; CDR3aa: CARSLWRGRETQYF; j_gene: TRBJ2-5; d_gene: -; abundance: -; v_gene: TRBV5-3
CDR3nt: TGTGCCAGCAGCTTAGGTTACAGCCAAGAGACCCAGTACTTC; CDR3aa: CASSLGYSQETQYF; j_gene: TRBJ2-5; d_gene: -; abundance: -; v_gene: TRBV7-6
CDR3nt: TGTGCCAGCAGTTCCCAGGGACACCACACCTTC; CDR3aa: CASSSQGHHTF; j_gene: TRBJ1-2; d_gene: -; abundance: -; v_gene: TRBV28
CDR3nt: TGTGCCAGCAGCTTAGTCGCGCAGGGGAGCACCGGGGAGCTGTTTTTT; CDR3aa: CASSLVAQGSTGELFF; j_gene: TRBJ2-2; d_gene: -; abundance: -; v_gene: TRBV5-4
CDR3nt: TGTGCCAGCAGCCCCTGGGGACAGGGTGGCACAGATACGCAGTATTTT; CDR3aa: CASSPWGQGGTDTQYF; j_gene: TRBJ2-3; d_gene: TRBD1; abundance: -; v_gene: TRBV7-9
CDR3nt: TGTGCCAGCAGCTTAACCCCAGGGGGCGGTGAAAAACTGTTTTTT; CDR3aa: CASSLTPGGGEKLFF; j_gene: TRBJ1-4; d_gene: TRBD1; abundance: few; v_gene: TRBV7-2
CDR3nt: TGTGCCAGTAGTATCGGACTACGGGGACCATCAGATACGCAGTATTTT; CDR3aa: CASSIGLRGPSDTQYF; j_gene: TRBJ2-3; d_gene: -; abundance: -; v_gene: TRBV19
CDR3nt: TGTGCCAGCAGTATCCTTTGGGACTCGAAGGGTAATCAGCCCCAGCATTTT; CDR3aa: CASSILWDSKGNQPQHF; j_gene: TRBJ1-5; d_gene: -; abundance: -; v_gene: TRBV6-2/TRBV6-3
CDR3nt: TGTGCCACCAGCAGGGACAGGCTGAACACTGAAGCTTTCTTT; CDR3aa: CATSRDRLNTEAFF; j_gene: TRBJ1-1; d_gene: TRBD1; abundance: -; v_gene: TRBV15